The 18 T cell receptor beta chains given below trace back to one sample, sequenced in a study of cytomegalovirus exposure and HLA in healthy donors. The PCR ran on 60 Vbeta and 13 Jbeta primers. Clones were read by immunoSEQ multiplex PCR, and TCRdb kept only the in-frame ones, dropping some. The table has 140,000 or so clones, approximately 72% seen once; the top ten hold approximately 2%. The sequencing sample was made of PBMCs. These receptors were obtained from a man aged 40-55 years in good health and CMV-seronegative.

The chain combines TRBV5-1 with TRBJ2-1; 7 bases align to TRBD1. Germline V gives CDR1 SGHRS, CDR2 YFSETQ. The ends lost 4 bases at V and 10 bases at J; junction bases unmatched: 11. This CDR3 is 14 amino acids long. CDR3 protein: CASSPGQPRTEQFF. The CDR3 DNA reads TGCGCCAGCAGCCCGGGACAGCCTCGTACCGAGCAGTTCTTC. The full variable domain, rest sourced from reference TRBV5-1 and TRBJ2-1, is KAGVTQTPRYLIKTRGQQVTLSCSPISGHRSVSWYQQTPGQGLQFLFEYFSETQRNKGNFPGRFSGRQFSNSRSEMNVSTLELGDSALYLCASSPGQPRTEQFFGPGTRLTVL.

This clone was detected only a few times. The CDR3 loop is CATSSLRGVGYTF. The CDR3, as DNA: TGTGCCACCAGCAGCCTCCGGGGGGTTGGCTACACCTTC. The J gene is TRBJ1-2, the V gene TRBV15; D is perhaps TRBD1 (5 bases). The germline CDR1 and CDR2 sequences are LNHNV and YYDKDF (reference sequence). The germline V and J ends were trimmed by 3 bases and 7 bases, with 12 bases remaining between them. This CDR3 contains 13 residues. Supplemented by reference TRBV15 and TRBJ1-2, the full variable domain reads DAMVIQNPRYQVTQFGKPVTLSCSQTLNHNVMYWYQQKSSQAPKLLFHYYDKDFNNEADTPDNFQSRRPNTSFCFLDIRSPGLGDTAMYLCATSSLRGVGYTFGSGTRLTVV.

The CDR3 here is CASSLWTGSYQETQYF. The CDR3 DNA sequence: TGTGCCAGCAGCCTTTGGACAGGGTCGTACCAAGAGACCCAGTACTTC. The chain is built from TRBV7-6 and TRBJ2-5; TRBD1 matches 8 bases. Germline trimming cut 5 bases from V and 0 bases from J; bases unmatched to any gene: 8. This CDR3 is 16 amino acids long. Germline CDR1 SGHVS, CDR2 FNYEAQ.

The chain recombines TRBV2 with TRBJ2-2, with D hard to call. The CDR3 loop spans 11 amino acids. V was cut by 6 bases and J by 5 bases, with 4 bases left in between. Germline CDR1 reads SNHLY; CDR2 reads FYNNEI. The CDR3 protein is CASSPTGELFF. CDR3 coding DNA: TGTGCCAGCAGCCCTACCGGGGAGCTGTTTTTT.

This chain connects TRBV10-3 to TRBJ1-1; weak D call: TRBD1 (5 bases). There are 17 residues in the CDR3. From germline, CDR1 is ENHRY and CDR2 SYGVKD. Trimming took off 0 bases at V and 1 base at J, with 15 bases between the two ends. CDR3 DNA: TGTGCCATCAGTGAGTCGGGGTGGACAACAAAGAACACTGAAGCTTTCTTT. Protein sequence: CAISESGWTTKNTEAFF.

The chain recombines TRBV6-6 with TRBJ2-2; 7 bases agree with TRBD2. V lost 2 bases, J lost 11 bases, and 8 bases stayed unmatched. The CDR3 runs 14 residues. CDR1 and CDR2 from the germline V gene are MNHNY and SVGAGI (reference sequence). CDR3 in amino acids: CASSYNMMGLELFF. For the CDR3, the DNA is TGTGCCAGCAGTTACAATATGATGGGACTAGAGCTGTTTTTT.

The genes are TRBV19 and TRBJ1-6; D is uncertain. The CDR3 is 16 amino acids. V was pared by 6 bases and J by 0 bases, with 12 bases between. Germline V gives CDR1 LNHDA, CDR2 SQIVND (reference sequence). For the CDR3, the DNA is TGTGCCAGTAGGATTAGCCCGAGCTCCTATAATTCACCCCTCCACTTT. This gives the protein CASRISPSSYNSPLHF.

The J gene is TRBJ1-2, the V gene TRBV7-9; D is undetermined. The ends were cut back, 4 bases at V and 4 bases at J, with 7 bases in the middle. The CDR3 contains 12 residues. Germline CDR1 SEHNR, CDR2 FQNEAQ (reference sequence). The DNA for the CDR3 is TGTGCCAGCAGCTCCAATTCCTATGGCTACACCTTC. Amino acids: CASSSNSYGYTF.

This clone was observed a single time. The chain is built from TRBV14 and TRBJ2-7, with TRBD1 matching over 8 bases. The CDR3 covers 18 residues. With V trimmed by 4 bases and J by 0 bases, 14 bases remained unmatched. From germline, CDR1 is SGHDN and CDR2 FVKESK. The CDR3 DNA sequence: TGTGCCAGCAGCCCCCGGACAGGGCGGATTCTAAGCTCCTACGAGCAGTACTTC. Translating gives CASSPRTGRILSSYEQYF.

The J gene is TRBJ2-2, the V gene TRBV7-9, with TRBD1 matching 7 bases. Germline V gene lookup returns CDR1 SEHNR and CDR2 FQNEAQ (reference sequence). J lost 3 bases, V lost 5 bases, and 9 bases had no gene match. This CDR3 is built from 16 residues. The CDR3 region is CASSHEMTGHTGELFF. Here the CDR3 DNA reads TGTGCCAGCAGCCACGAAATGACAGGGCACACCGGGGAGCTGTTTTTT.

The gene calls are TRBV27 and TRBJ2-5; TRBD2 might be the D (6 bases). Germline CDR1 is MNHEY and CDR2 is SMNVEV (reference sequence). Trimming cost V 4 bases and J 1 base, with 13 bases left between them. The CDR3 runs to 15 residues. CDR3 sequence (DNA): TGTGCCAGCAGTTATTCCTTAGCGGTCCAAGAGACCCAGTACTTC. Translating gives CASSYSLAVQETQYF.

V usage is TRBV30 and J usage is TRBJ2-7; TRBD1 might be the D (7 bases). The CDR3 runs to 13 residues. V was shortened by 7 bases and J by 0 bases, with 13 bases between the two germline ends. The germline V gene encodes CDR1 GTSNPN and CDR2 SVGIG (reference sequence). The CDR3 nucleotides read TGTGCCTACCAGGGGGGAGGCTCCTACGAGCAGTACTTC. Protein: CAYQGGGSYEQYF.

This chain links TRBV7-9 with TRBJ2-2; the D is unclear. The V and J ends lost 5 bases and 1 base respectively, with 5 bases between them. CDR1 SEHNR and CDR2 FQNEAQ come from the germline V gene (reference sequence). CDR3 size: 13 residues. This chain's CDR3 is CASSPRNTGELFF. In DNA, the CDR3 is TGTGCCAGCAGCCCCCGGAACACCGGGGAGCTGTTTTTT.

The rearrangement uses TRBV2 and TRBJ2-1; 11 nucleotides agree with TRBD2. The V segment lost 6 bases and the J segment 3 bases; nucleotides outside the gene matches: 4. The CDR3 totals 15 residues. Germline V gives CDR1 SNHLY, CDR2 FYNNEI. In DNA, the CDR3 is TGTGCCAGCAGCGTAGCGGGAGGGTTCTACAATGAGCAGTTCTTC. It encodes CASSVAGGFYNEQFF.

This chain connects TRBV4-1 to TRBJ2-1; TRBD2 agrees at 10 bases. Germline lookup yields CDR1 MGHRA and CDR2 YSYEKL. The CDR3 spans 16 residues. Germline trimming cut 2 bases from V and 1 base from J; bases unmatched to any gene: 2. The CDR3 DNA is TGCGCCAGCAGCCAATTAGCGGGAGGATCCTACAATGAGCAGTTCTTC. It translates to CASSQLAGGSYNEQFF.

The chain uses TRBV18 and TRBJ2-7, with D maybe TRBD2 (5 bases). CDR1 is KGHSH, CDR2 LQKENI, per germline. The V and J ends lost 2 bases and 3 bases respectively, with 17 bases between them. CDR3 length equals 16 residues. CDR3 DNA sequence: TGTGCCAGCTCACCAAAGACCCGGGATCACAACTACGAGCAGTACTTC. Amino acids: CASSPKTRDHNYEQYF.

In its sample, this clone was seen a few times. CDR3 sequence: CASSGGLAAQETQYF. CDR3 nucleotide sequence: TGTGCCAGCAGCGGGGGACTAGCGGCCCAAGAGACCCAGTACTTC. The chain combines TRBV5-4 with TRBJ2-5, with 11 positions matching TRBD2. The CDR3 contains 15 residues. Trimming cost V 4 bases and J 1 base; bases outside gene matches: 3. CDR1 and CDR2 (germline): SGHNT, YYREEE (reference sequence).

The chain recombines TRBV11-1 with TRBJ2-5; a weak D match, TRBD2 (6 bases). The CDR3 contains 16 residues. The V gene lost 5 bases and the J gene lost 2 bases, with 18 bases spanning the gap. Germline CDR1 is SGHAT and CDR2 is FQDESV (reference sequence). Here the CDR3 DNA reads TGTGCCAGCAGCAGACCGGGACTCGGTCGTCAAGAGACCCAGTACTTC. Residues: CASSRPGLGRQETQYF.